Listed here is a single TCR beta chain. TCRdb's copy holds only in-frame clones and misses some; the assay was immunoSEQ multiplex PCR. This table holds some 320,000 clones, over 75% found once. This sample is part of a study of blood T cell repertoires in COVID-19. Study at large: Samples representing acute and convalescent COVID-19 were sourced from the United States, Italy and Spain. PBMCs, B-cell-depleted T cells, or T cells were the source of the cDNA or gDNA that made up the material.

The sequencing input was PBMCs or T cells enriched from blood (not recorded which). The receptor's source is a woman aged 30 to 39 who had recovered from COVID-19.

The CDR3 coding sequence is TGTGCCAGCAGCTTGGACAGCTATACGCAGTATTTT. Its protein is CASSLDSYTQYF. The V gene is TRBV5-4, the J gene TRBJ2-3; no clear D. The germline V and J ends were trimmed by 0 bases and 7 bases, with 6 bases remaining between them. Germline CDR1 is SGHNT and CDR2 is YYREEE (reference sequence). This CDR3 has 12 amino acids.